This paragraph reports one T cell receptor (beta chain). The study drew participants aged about 18 to 89 years from roughly 25 US areas. Recovered participants had two consecutive negative NP/OP PCR tests, healthcare professional clearance, or symptom resolution. This entry belongs to a study of blood T cell repertoires in COVID-19. Original data processing: By means of reference gene primer amplification, nucleated cell counts were estimated. TCRdb keeps only in-frame clones here, not all; method: immunoSEQ multiplex PCR. V and J calls and clone size are those listed in that table; D and trimming were worked out from the DNA. The table lists fewer than 250,000 clones, 84% of them singletons, with 3.2% in the top ten. V lost 2 bases, J lost 5 bases, and 6 bases lay in between. CDR3 length: 13 amino acids. The germline gives CDR1 MDHEN, CDR2 SYDVKM.

This TCR was recovered from a woman in her twenties or thirties who had recovered from COVID-19. The chain has TRBV28 and TRBJ1-4; D ambiguous. Sequences were obtained from PBMCs or T cells enriched from blood (not recorded which). CDR3 DNA sequence: TGTGCCAGCAGTTTAGACGGGAATGAAAAACTGTTTTTT. It encodes CASSLDGNEKLFF.